This T cell receptor beta chain was sequenced during a study of T cell responses to AZD1222 COVID-19 vaccine. Broader study findings: Among the donors, most were white British and more were female, and clonal diversity was possibly underestimated.

For this clone: Its matching antigen is unknown.

Profiling relied on immunoSEQ multiplex PCR, and the TCRdb table lists in-frame clones only, not all of them. The sample contains about 150,000 clones, roughly 90% of which appear only once. Trimming took off 4 bases at V and 9 bases at J, with 19 bases between the two ends. The CDR3 length is 15 residues. Germline loops: CDR1 MGHRA, CDR2 YSYEKL. J is TRBJ2-4 and V is TRBV4-1, with D possibly called TRBD1 or TRBD2 (5 bases each). Sample: peripheral blood, taken 28 days after the second AZD1222 dose. This receptor was taken from an adult who received the AZD1222 COVID-19 vaccine. CDR3 residues: CASSLLGGARSIQYF. CDR3 coding DNA: TGCGCCAGCAGCCTCCTTGGGGGAGCCAGGAGCATTCAGTACTTC.